These 18 T cell receptor beta chains originate from one sample sequenced in a study of blood T cell repertoires in COVID-19. The assay was immunoSEQ multiplex PCR, and TCRdb's table has in-frame clones only and misses some. The sample lists about 300,000 clones, roughly 90% occurring once. Sequencing was carried out using PBMCs or T cells enriched from blood (not recorded which). The source is a man aged 55 to 70 who had recovered from COVID-19.

The chain has TRBV18 and TRBJ2-3; tentative D call: TRBD1 (8 bases). Trimming removed 4 bases from V and 4 bases from J, with 15 bases in between. The CDR3 spans 15 residues. The germline CDR1 and CDR2 sequences are KGHSH and LQKENI. The CDR3 coding sequence is TGTGCCAGCTCACGAGGACAGGGAGGGGCAGATACGCAGTATTTT. This gives the protein CASSRGQGGADTQYF.

The CDR3, as DNA: TGTGCCAGTACTTTTACCGGGGAGCTGTTTTTT. It encodes CASTFTGELFF. This chain links TRBV19 with TRBJ2-2; D gene unclear. The CDR3 runs 11 residues. Germline V gene data show CDR1 as LNHDA and CDR2 as SQIVND (reference sequence). Trimming removed 7 bases at V and 5 bases at J, with 5 bases between.

The chain is built from TRBV7-2 and TRBJ1-2, with TRBD1 matching over 7 bases. CDR3 length: 14 amino acids. V was clipped by 3 bases and J by 5 bases; unmatched bases: 6. Germline CDR1 reads SGHTA; CDR2 reads FQGNSA. CDR3 sequence: CASSFNRGEYGYTF. DNA for the CDR3: TGTGCCAGCAGCTTTAACAGGGGAGAATATGGCTACACCTTC.

The chain is built from TRBV4-2 and TRBJ1-2; TRBD1 aligns across 9 bases. The CDR3 runs to 17 residues. V lost 1 base, J lost 3 bases, and 9 bases stayed unmatched. CDR1 is LGHNA and CDR2 is YNFKEQ in the germline V gene. DNA of the CDR3: TGTGCCAGCAGCCAAGGGCCTGGACAGGGGAGCTACTATGGCTACACCTTC. Encoded protein: CASSQGPGQGSYYGYTF.

The chain links TRBV5-3 to TRBJ2-4; 12 bases map to TRBD1. TRBV5-3 qualifies as an ORF whose function is uncertain. With 0 bases clipped from V and 2 bases from J, the junction kept 6 bases outside the gene matches. The CDR3 is made up of 18 amino acids. The CDR3 DNA reads TGTGCCAGAAGCTTGGCCGGGACAGGGGGCGCTACCAAAAACATTCAGTACTTC. Protein sequence: CARSLAGTGGATKNIQYF.

The DNA for the CDR3 is TGTGCCAGCAGCCCAGGGATCATCAACGAGCAGTACTTC. It encodes CASSPGIINEQYF. The chain carries TRBV2 and TRBJ2-7, with D maybe TRBD1 (5 bases). Trimming left V 6 bases short and J 5 bases short, with 14 bases between. CDR3 length equals 13 residues. From germline, CDR1 is SNHLY and CDR2 FYNNEI.

V is TRBV3-1 (or the pseudogene TRBV3-2) and J is TRBJ2-2; D may be TRBD2 (6 bases). Trimming stripped 4 bases from V and 4 bases from J, with 16 bases between. This CDR3 comprises 16 residues. Germline CDR1 LGHDT, CDR2 YNNKEL (reference sequence). The CDR3 DNA is TGTGCCAGCAGCCTCCACACGGGAGACGGCACCGGGGAGCTGTTTTTT. Amino acids: CASSLHTGDGTGELFF.

The CDR3, as DNA: TGCGCCAGCAGCCTGGACAGAAACACCATATATTTT. Amino acid sequence: CASSLDRNTIYF. The genes are TRBV4-1 and TRBJ1-3, with D maybe TRBD1 (5 bases). Trimming left V 4 bases short and J 5 bases short, with 6 bases between. Per the germline V gene, CDR1 is MGHRA and CDR2 is YSYEKL. This CDR3 is built from 12 residues.

The rearrangement links TRBV5-1 to TRBJ2-1, with 11 bases aligning to TRBD2. The CDR3 is 16 amino acids. Germline CDR1 reads SGHRS; CDR2 reads YFSETQ. The V and J ends lost 0 bases and 5 bases, in that order; junction bases with no gene match: 4. The CDR3 sequence is CASSLVGTSGNNEQFF. CDR3 sequence (DNA): TGCGCCAGCAGCTTGGTTGGGACTAGCGGAAACAATGAGCAGTTCTTC. The whole variable domain, filled in from reference TRBV5-1 and TRBJ2-1, reads KAGVTQTPRYLIKTRGQQVTLSCSPISGHRSVSWYQQTPGQGLQFLFEYFSETQRNKGNFPGRFSGRQFSNSRSEMNVSTLELGDSALYLCASSLVGTSGNNEQFFGPGTRLTVL.

The CDR3 here is CASSPPDRGLLGYTF. For the CDR3, the DNA is TGTGCCAGTAGCCCTCCGGACAGGGGTTTACTTGGCTACACCTTC. The rearrangement joins TRBV19 to TRBJ1-2; 9 bases match TRBD1. Germline lookup yields CDR1 LNHDA and CDR2 SQIVND (reference sequence). The CDR3 is 15 residues long. Trimming removed 6 bases from V and 7 bases from J; junction bases left unmatched: 12.

This chain connects TRBV19 to TRBJ1-2; possibly TRBD1 for D (6 bases). From germline, CDR1 is LNHDA and CDR2 SQIVND (reference sequence). The CDR3 runs 16 residues. Trimming took 9 bases from V and 4 from J, leaving 24 bases between them. In DNA form, the CDR3 reads TGTGCCAGCTCAAAGAGGGACACCGGGTCTGCCTATGGCTACACCTTC. Translated: CASSKRDTGSAYGYTF.

The rearrangement joins TRBV6-1 to TRBJ2-7; D is possibly TRBD2 (6 bases). The CDR3 loop spans 18 amino acids. The germline V gene encodes CDR1 MNHNS and CDR2 SASEGT. Trimming removed 4 bases from V and 4 bases from J, with 26 bases in between. CDR3 residues: CASSARGAVGGESYEQYF. CDR3 sequence (DNA): TGTGCCAGCAGTGCCCGGGGAGCGGTGGGGGGAGAGTCATACGAGCAGTACTTC.

This clone was recorded only once. V gene TRBV7-3 combines with J gene TRBJ2-5; 8 bases fit TRBD1. In germline, CDR1 is SGHTA, CDR2 FQGTGA. The CDR3 length is 13 residues. With 6 bases clipped from V and 3 bases from J, the junction kept 3 bases outside the gene matches. As DNA, the CDR3 is TGTGCCAGCAGTCGGACAGGGAAAGAGACCCAGTACTTC. This codes for CASSRTGKETQYF.

J is TRBJ1-2 and V is TRBV5-8; 7 nucleotides align to TRBD1. J gave up 3 bases and V 4 bases, and 6 bases lay outside the gene matches. CDR3 length: 14 amino acids. In germline, CDR1 is SGHTS, CDR2 YDEGEE. The CDR3 sequence: CASSLEGAHYGYTF. The CDR3 DNA is TGTGCCAGCAGCCTGGAGGGGGCTCACTATGGCTACACCTTC.

This clone was detected a few times. The J gene is TRBJ2-3, the V gene TRBV7-9, with a weak D call TRBD2 (5 bases). Germline V gene data show CDR1 as SEHNR and CDR2 as FQNEAQ (reference sequence). V lost 9 bases and J lost 2, with 9 bases in between. This CDR3 is 12 amino acids long. The CDR3 loop reads CASRENTDTQYF. CDR3 nucleotides: TGTGCCAGTCGGGAAAACACAGATACGCAGTATTTT.

CDR3 nucleotides: TGTGCCAGCAGTTCGGGACAGGGGAATTCACCCCTCCACTTT. Its translation is CASSSGQGNSPLHF. The rearrangement links TRBV28 to TRBJ1-6, with TRBD1 matching over 10 bases. Germline trimming cut 4 bases from V and 7 bases from J; bases unmatched to any gene: 1. CDR3 size: 14 residues. CDR1 MDHEN and CDR2 SYDVKM come from the germline V gene.

The rearrangement uses TRBV2 and TRBJ1-6; D is possibly TRBD1 (5 bases). V dropped 1 base and J dropped 9 bases, with 7 bases sitting between them. Germline lookup yields CDR1 SNHLY and CDR2 FYNNEI. The CDR3 length is 13 residues. CDR3 protein: CASSEEQGSPLHF. CDR3 DNA sequence: TGTGCCAGCAGTGAAGAGCAGGGTTCACCCCTCCACTTT.

This clone has more than one count but fewer than ten. The CDR3 region has the DNA TGTGCCAGCAGCTTAGGGCCGGGCGGGATGTTTGAGACCCAGTACTTC. Translated, it gives CASSLGPGGMFETQYF. The chain has TRBV7-2 and TRBJ2-5, with D possibly matching TRBD2 (6 bases). Germline V gene lookup returns CDR1 SGHTA and CDR2 FQGNSA. This CDR3 has 16 residues. The V end lost 1 base, the J end lost 5 bases, and 17 bases lay between the germline ends. The variable domain in full, with the rest retrieved from reference TRBV7-2 and TRBJ2-5, is GAGVSQSPSNKVTEKGKDVELRCDPISGHTALYWYRQSLGQGLEFLIYFQGNSAPDKSGLPSDRFSAERTGGSVSTLTIQRTQQEDSAVYLCASSLGPGGMFETQYFGPGTRLLVL.